The present entry profiles one T cell receptor (beta chain) with its context. This clone occurred once. Its antigen is currently not known. Per-base quality was not reported, and no clone a single base away is much larger than it. V loses 5 bases at its end and J loses 1 base; junction bases beyond the gene matches: 11. The germline V gene (reference sequence) yields SEHNR for CDR1 and FQNEAQ for CDR2. The cysteine opens and the phenylalanine closes a CDR3 of 17 amino acids. CDR3 DNA only is kept here, 51 bases in frame from base 1. The cohort was made up of hundreds of healthy bone marrow donors. All cohort members were sampled while nominally healthy, although unrecorded immune exposures were likely present. The donor was CMV seronegative and was included in the group of a few hundred seronegative cohort members. Every donor gave a peripheral blood sample, and the peripheral blood mononuclear cells from that sample were used for TCR beta sequencing. The Qiagen DNeasy Blood Extraction Kit was used to extract genomic DNA from the blood cell samples.

Library preparation used the immunoSEQ multiplex PCR assay. For the multiplex PCR, a mixture combining 60 forward primers for TCR Vbeta segments and 13 reverse primers for TCR Jbeta segments was used. The CDR3 region of rearranged TCR beta genes was amplified from genomic DNA with a multiplex PCR assay. On the Illumina HiSeq System, the amplified TCR beta libraries were sequenced as 87-base-pair reads. The original pipeline was this. A later analysis tallied roughly 76 million unique TCR beta chains across the approximately 670 repertoires, and around 12 million of those chains were shared by two or more donors. A nearest-neighbor algorithm error-corrected the raw reads and collapsed the reads into unique sequences, merging closely related sequences to remove PCR and sequencing errors. To assign V, D and J gene segments, CDR3 sequences were aligned to IMGT reference sequences. For a sequence to be retained, a match of at least six nucleotides to both a V gene segment and a J gene segment was required. A rearrangement counted as productive if the CDR3 had no stop codons and remained in frame with V and J, and every other rearrangement counted as non-productive. CDR3 was defined according to IMGT convention as the region running from the second conserved V-encoded cysteine to the conserved J-encoded phenylalanine. The earlier analysis of about 530 of the donors excluded any sequence lacking an unambiguous match to a single V gene segment. In an earlier analysis of about 590 of the donors, a V segment was called functional when productive rearrangements were above 56.7%, and segregating when the standard deviation between donors exceeded 5%. A statistical classification framework was developed to diagnose cytomegalovirus status using the catalog of TCR beta chain sequences. In a later analysis, V and J genes were assigned by comparing TCR nucleotide sequences against IMGT/GENE-DB human TR gene sequences. Using the TCRdist pipeline, a later analysis assigned CDR3 sequences along with most-parsimonious VDJ recombination scenarios. In a later analysis, each TCR beta chain was defined by its CDR3 amino acid sequence together with its V-gene family, and reads without a unique V-gene family were excluded. As a way to deal with suspected cross-contamination and a sequencing artifact, a later analysis dropped roughly 620 nucleotide sequences that were highly shared and had low generation probability. For each public chain, a later analysis derived a clonal expansion index from normalized ranks of inferred template counts within each repertoire. A later analysis computed generation probabilities with a VDJ recombination model fitted to out-of-frame rearrangements, and checked the results against IGoR. A later analysis scored TCR-TCR, TCR-HLA and TCR-CMV co-occurrence with hypergeometric tests, applying a repertoire-size bias correction to TCR pairs. False discovery rates were estimated in a later analysis by permuting HLA or CMV assignments 20 times. A later analysis grouped co-occurring TCRs with DBSCAN, adding TCRdist sequence similarity when clustering within HLA-allele-positive subsets. Co-occurrence clustering excluded repertoires with fewer than 30,000 or more than 120,000 public chains, plus five with anomalous nucleotide sharing. Held by TCRdb, this immuneACCESS table contains in-frame sequences only and omits some clones. Under half of the omission traces to an unresolved V gene where checked; the cause of the rest is unknown. The DNA gave D and trimming, while V, J and clone size come from that table. This sample is represented by around 120,000 clones; approximately 81% of them were singletons. The ten largest clones represent approximately 2% of the sample.

This sample is drawn from a study of cytomegalovirus exposure and HLA in healthy donors (dated by TCRdb to about 2017). Background for the entire study: An earlier analysis of approximately 600 of the donors reported approximately 290 Gb of sequence data and around 110 million unique TCR beta sequences from 150 million to 200 million T cells. An early release that covered some 640 HLA-typed donors contained approximately 300 gigabases of sequencing data and around 80 million unique TCR sequences. Of the roughly 400 genotyped donors, approximately 80% fell in the genetic ancestry cluster associated with self-reported Caucasian donors. The study aimed to test whether signatures of past pathogen exposure could be identified by cataloging public T cell receptors. The study profiled the T cell repertoires of under 700 subjects by immunosequencing and related them to cytomegalovirus serostatus. In addition to the first cohort of several hundred subjects, a separate validation cohort of about 120 different subjects was used. The study combined high-throughput TCR immunosequencing, statistical association of individual TCRs with disease status, and machine learning to predict cytomegalovirus infection status. In a later analysis, previously published TCR beta repertoires from 500 to 750 donors were re-analyzed and high-resolution HLA genotyping was added so that TCR occurrence patterns could be studied. Rather than using new phenotypic data, the later analysis identified candidate immune exposures from TCR beta sequences and from how often those sequences occurred across donors. An earlier analysis of several hundred of the donors used high-throughput TCR beta sequencing to judge whether each TCR beta V gene segment behaved as functional or pseudogenic. Donor age, sex, ethnicity and CMV serostatus were collected together with the repertoire data. A later genetic analysis took genome-wide SNP genotypes for about 60% of the roughly 670 donors and used that subset as a discovery cohort. All discovery cohort repertoires had been generated using a single sequencing platform. Both class I and class II loci were covered by HLA typing, at four-digit resolution. Typing coverage varied by locus: roughly 620-640 donors for A, B, C, DRB1 and DQB1; more than 500 for DQA1; more than 600 for DPA1; roughly 450 for DPB1. Four or five DR-DQ haplotypes were handled as single units for association and clustering because linkage in the cohort was strong. Among roughly 400 genotyped donors of the cohort, an average of approximately 240,000 unique TCR beta nucleotide sequences was sequenced per donor, of which 15% to 20% were non-productive.

General study outcomes and caveats: Strong co-occurrence of HLA alleles, especially DR and DQ, made assigning TCR associations to individual alleles difficult. A later analysis found that HLA-associated TCR beta chains were more clonally expanded and had lower generation probabilities than equally common non-associated chains. Only TCR beta chains were sequenced in this cohort, and the absence of alpha or paired-chain data limited detectable features. A later genetic analysis reported fewer N-insertions in productive TCRs among donors in an Asian-associated ancestry cluster than the approximately 700-donor mean. A further reported finding was that TCR beta sequences accurately predicted the HLA-A and HLA-B alleles for most subjects in the first cohort. According to a later analysis, parvovirus B19, influenza, CMV and Epstein-Barr virus appeared linked to several top co-occurrence clusters. In a later analysis, most CMV-associated TCR beta chains were found to appear HLA-restricted, with HLA associations seemingly driven largely by CMV exposure. A cluster of highly shared sequence variants was judged likely to be a technical artifact of the sequencing pipeline. At a false discovery rate of 0.05, a later analysis linked around 17,000 TCR beta sequences to specific HLA alleles. While some public TCRs were present in many individuals, most TCR sequences turned up only very rarely across donors. The classifier was reported to diagnose cytomegalovirus status with high specificity and sensitivity in both the original and validation cohorts. The authors suggested that the approach could potentially be extended to other disease states and immunological phenotypes. Broadly in line with IMGT annotations, most TCR beta V segments showed up in productive rearrangements about 87% or about 30% of the time in an earlier analysis of several hundred of the donors. Immune exposure information for the cohort was limited to CMV serostatus. In the study, around 150 TCR beta chains were listed as associated with cytomegalovirus. Correlated functional status among segregating V segments might be attributable to linkage disequilibrium, but an unknown experimental factor could not be ruled out. Sequencing depth was assumed to be roughly uniform across donors in the presence/absence analyses, though that assumption may not hold. A few of the identified cytomegalovirus-associated TCR beta chains were confirmed in vitro to be specific for cytomegalovirus antigens. Because counts were too low, 15 to 20 rarely observed V segments, including chromosome 9 orphons, were excluded from the earlier analysis of some 590 of the donors. V-gene and J-gene trimming of TCR beta chains was associated with a missense DCLRE1C variant in a later genetic analysis, and the association was replicated in an independent cohort. Some IMGT-functional V segments, including TRBV6-2 and TRBV6-3, could not be told apart with the 87-base-pair reads, so those segments were excluded. HLA typing was unavailable for some donors at each locus, so association tests used only the typed subset. In a later analysis, TCR association rates were found to vary across HLA loci, with the most associated TCRs seen for DRB1 alleles and the fewest for HLA-C alleles.

The sample was PBMCs. The receptor chain draws on TRBV7-9 and TRBJ2-3; 8 of the junction bases match TRBD2. This TCR was sampled from a man between 18 and 29 years old in good health and CMV-seronegative. The encoded CDR3 is CASSPRPTAGGTDTQYF. The bases are TGTGCCAGCAGCCCCCGGCCGACAGCGGGAGGCACAGATACGCAGTATTTT.